This T cell receptor beta chain was sequenced during a study of vaccination and CD4 T cells after COVID-19 (dated by TCRdb to between 2021 and 2024). About the investigation overall: Convalescent patients had a positive SARS-CoV-2 result on nasal swab PCR, and of these patients, fewer than ten had mild disease and one had severe disease. Post-COVID blood samples were collected from convalescent patients a median of approximately 100 days after diagnosis, with a range of roughly 35 to 180 days. Overlapping spike peptide pools from SARS-CoV-2 and from the common cold coronaviruses HCoV-NL63, HCoV-OC43 and HCoV-229E were used as culture stimuli. In roughly nine COVID-19 convalescent patients and a few infection-naive healthy vaccine recipients, the spike-specific CD4+ TCR repertoire before mRNA vaccination was compared with the repertoire after mRNA vaccination. Control cultures used a CEFX viral epitope pool as positive control, an HIV-1 Nef peptide pool as negative control, or no peptide. Two doses of either the Pfizer-BioNTech BNT162b2 vaccine (n=8) or the Moderna mRNA-1273 vaccine (n=2) were administered to participants. Post-vaccine blood samples were collected a median of about 72 days after the second vaccine dose, ranging from roughly 13 to 241 days. In the convalescent cohort there were six males and four females, among whom were two Hispanic individuals, seven Caucasians, two Asians and one multiracial person. Findings and caveats that apply to the study as a whole: The number of convalescent patients in the study was relatively small, and the study did not examine early timepoints following natural infection. The median count of SARS-CoV-2-reactive clonotypes went up from under 25 after infection to 30 to 40 after vaccination, although the change was not significant. Of the vaccine-specific clones found in convalescent patients, nearly all (304 of 307) were mono-reactive for SARS-CoV-2 spike instead of being cross-reactive with common cold coronaviruses. Among the post-vaccine SARS-CoV-2-reactive clones in convalescent patients, a median around 90% showed up only after vaccination, which suggests vaccine-specific priming.

On this clonotype: Its antigen specificity is not known. Per-base quality was not reported, and no clone a single base away is much larger than it.

The sample's treatment or condition, from its label and the paper: approximately nine-day PBMC culture with coronavirus spike peptide pools or control peptides (ViraFEST assay). The ViraFEST assay was used in the study, in which antigen-specific T cells were expanded with peptide pools and expanded clonotypes were subsequently identified by TCR sequencing. The convalescent patients' positive SARS-CoV-2 PCR tests were from March to December 2020, which was before the Alpha, Beta and Delta variants emerged in the United States. Each well held approximately 2 million PBMCs cultured in IMDM containing around 5.1% human AB serum and around 10 IU/ml IL-2, with 8.5 to 10 ug/ml peptide pools added. On days 3 and 7, half of the culture medium was replaced with fresh IL-2-containing medium. After approximately 11 days of culture, CD4+ T cells were isolated by negative selection with the EasySep CD4+ T cell isolation kit. PBMCs were separated from whole blood using Ficoll-Paque Plus gradient centrifugation and then either used fresh or cryopreserved at -140C. Triplicate wells were generally used for each culture condition.

Trimmed from V: 3 bases; trimmed from J: 4 bases; junction bases lacking a gene match: 17. The germline V gene (reference sequence) yields GTSNPN for CDR1 and SVGIG for CDR2. From the cysteine through the phenylalanine, the CDR3 covers 20 amino acids. Of all the DNA, just the CDR3 is kept, 60 bases in frame from base 1. The library was generated by PCR. DNA from cultured CD4+ T cells was subjected to TCR sequencing with the Oncomine TCR Beta short-read assay at the Johns Hopkins FTIC core. Genomic DNA was extracted from the cultured CD4+ T cells with the QIAamp micro DNA kit. Oncomine TCR Beta libraries from cultured CD4+ T cells were pooled with unique dual indexes and sequenced on an Illumina iSeq 100. The source study handled its data this way. Non-productive sequences were removed, and CDR3s not starting with C, not ending with F or W, or shorter than 7 amino acids were discarded. The MANAFEST web application was used to identify antigen-specific clonotypes by comparing peptide-stimulated wells against reference wells and other culture wells. To be called positive, a clone needed an FDR below 0.05, an odds ratio above 5, and a productive frequency above 0.1% in at least two of three replicate wells. Clonotypes that were significantly expanded in both SARS-CoV-2 spike wells and at least one common cold coronavirus spike condition were defined as cross-reactive. Similarity between CDR3 sequences was evaluated in R version 3.6.1 using Levenshtein distances (stringdist) and unrooted phylogenetic trees (ape). The raw public reads went through TCRdb reprocessing: fastp at Q25, MiXCR clone calling, in-frame beta chains kept. Rows merge per CDR3 protein into single entries with the most common DNA and genes. The V and J calls follow TCRdb's processing rather than the paper's. The sample table holds about 21,000 distinct CDR3 sequences, of which 60% to 75% were seen once. The leading ten clones occupy about 9% of the sample.

The chain is assembled from TRBV30 and TRBJ2-1; 14 central bases correspond to TRBD2. This clonotype originated in a human donor who had recovered from COVID-19. Material for sequencing was CD4+ T cells from blood, cultured in vitro. The CDR3 reads as follows: CAWSPYRTSGRSNKYNEQFF. The sequence in DNA is TGTGCCTGGAGCCCATACCGGACTAGCGGGAGGTCTAACAAATACAATGAGCAGTTCTTC.